This T cell receptor (beta chain) was sequenced during a study of response to subunit inactivated influenza vaccine. Study-level results: Each seasonal influenza vaccination recruits few new T cells, the authors suggested.

TCRdb re-called the RT-PCR reads through MiXCR, storing one row per CDR3 protein. The table has roughly 500,000 distinct CDR3 sequences, about 15% seen once. The V and J ends lost 4 bases and 0 bases respectively, with 10 bases between them. This CDR3 is built from 15 residues. Germline CDR1 and CDR2: LGHNA and YNFKEQ. Regarding this clonotype: Its cognate antigen is unknown.

This receptor was identified in a man between 50 and 70 years old who received an inactivated influenza vaccine. This sequence joins TRBV4-2 and TRBJ1-3; D unresolved. Sequences were derived from CD4+ T cells sorted from PBMCs, sampled 23 to 25 months after vaccination. The CDR3: CASSPDVNSGNTIYF. The CDR3 nucleotides read TGTGCCAGCAGCCCAGACGTGAACTCTGGAAACACCATATATTTT.